This TCR beta chain was identified during a study of blood T cell repertoires in COVID-19. Study as a whole: COVID-19 samples, acute and convalescent, were from the United States, Italy and Spain. The cDNA or gDNA used as material had been derived from T cells, B-cell-depleted T cells, or PBMCs.

Methods used by the authors: Estimates of nucleated cell counts were drawn from the amplification of reference gene primers. Clones were read by immunoSEQ multiplex PCR, and TCRdb kept only the in-frame ones, dropping some. From that table come the V and J calls and clone size; the DNA was used to work out D and trimming. This table has 45,000 to 50,000 clones, 86% appearing once. Germline CDR1 reads SGHNT; CDR2 reads YYREEE (reference sequence). The V and J ends lost 4 bases and 4 bases respectively, with 13 bases between them. The CDR3 has 14 residues. Sequencing was carried out using peripheral blood. The receptor was derived from a human donor in a cohort sampled during active COVID-19. This sequence joins TRBV5-4 and TRBJ2-3; tentative D call: TRBD2 (7 bases). The chain's CDR3 is CASSLGAGADTQYF. In nucleotides, the CDR3 is TGTGCCAGCAGCCTGGGGGCGGGGGCAGATACGCAGTATTTT. Together with reference TRBV5-4 and TRBJ2-3, the CDR3 gives the full variable domain: ETGVTQSPTHLIKTRGQQVTLRCSSQSGHNTVSWYQQALGQGPQFIFQYYREEENGRGNFPPRFSGLQFPNYSSELNVNALELDDSALYLCASSLGAGADTQYFGPGTRLTVL.